This TCR beta chain comes out of a study of human T cells and chemical hapten exposure. Across the study: Once 0.01% DPC had been applied to the upper back by patch test, readings were taken at 6 days. Alopecia areata, totalis or universalis was found in mostly female patients. TCR yield per sample varied, mainly due to pooled library volumes.

There are 15 residues in the CDR3. Trimming pared 1 base from V and 5 bases from J, leaving 11 bases between. Germline lookup yields CDR1 LNHNV and CDR2 YYDKDF (reference sequence). Time point meaning: pre-sensitization, week 0. Treatment in this sample: therapeutic diphenylcyclopropenone sensitization with weekly scalp DPC. Unfractionated whole blood yielded total RNA. During construction of the library, unique molecular identifiers were attached to individual cDNA molecules for quantitative, reproducible TCR counting. One entry per CDR3 protein results from TCRdb running MiXCR on the RACE reads. The table records 35,000 to 40,000 distinct CDR3 sequences, more than 10% of them present only once.

The receptor was isolated from a woman aged 40 to 55 with alopecia areata. Some clones in this sample may be carry-over from other donors' samples. Sample: whole blood, taken in connection with sensitization to the hapten diphenylcyclopropenone (DPC). The rearrangement links TRBV15 to TRBJ1-4; perhaps TRBD1 as D (5 bases). The CDR3 is CATSRVRGLNEKLFF. The CDR3 DNA follows: TGTGCCACCAGCAGAGTCCGGGGACTAAATGAAAAACTGTTTTTT. The full variable domain, completed using reference TRBV15 and TRBJ1-4, is DAMVIQNPRYQVTQFGKPVTLSCSQTLNHNVMYWYQQKSSQAPKLLFHYYDKDFNNEADTPDNFQSRRPNTSFCFLDIRSPGLGDTAMYLCATSRVRGLNEKLFFGSGTQLSVL.